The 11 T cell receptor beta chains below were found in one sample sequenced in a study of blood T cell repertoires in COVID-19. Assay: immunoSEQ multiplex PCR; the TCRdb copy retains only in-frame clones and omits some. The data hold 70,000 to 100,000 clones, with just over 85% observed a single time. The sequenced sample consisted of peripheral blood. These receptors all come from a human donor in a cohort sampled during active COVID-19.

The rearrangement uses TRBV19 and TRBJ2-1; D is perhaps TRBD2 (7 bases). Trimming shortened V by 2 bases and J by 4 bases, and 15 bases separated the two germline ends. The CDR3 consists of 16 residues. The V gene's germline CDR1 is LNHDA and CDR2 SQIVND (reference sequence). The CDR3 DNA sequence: TGTGCCAGTAGTATACTGGGCGGGGGCGATTACAATGAGCAGTTCTTC. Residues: CASSILGGGDYNEQFF.

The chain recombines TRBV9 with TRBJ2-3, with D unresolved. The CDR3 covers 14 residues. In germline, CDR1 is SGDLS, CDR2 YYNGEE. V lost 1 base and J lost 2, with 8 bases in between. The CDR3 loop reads CASSVQSVTDTQYF. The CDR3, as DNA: TGTGCCAGCAGCGTACAGTCAGTCACAGATACGCAGTATTTT.

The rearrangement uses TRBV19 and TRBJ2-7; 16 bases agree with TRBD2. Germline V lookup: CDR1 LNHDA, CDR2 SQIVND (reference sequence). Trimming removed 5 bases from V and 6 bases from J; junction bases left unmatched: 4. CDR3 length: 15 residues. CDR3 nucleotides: TGTGCCAGTAGTCCGGGACTAGCGGGGGGGAGCGAGCAGTACTTC. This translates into CASSPGLAGGSEQYF.

The CDR3 is CASTLSGNTGELFF. In DNA form, the CDR3 reads TGTGCCAGCACCCTATCAGGGAACACCGGGGAGCTGTTTTTT. The V call is TRBV27, the J call TRBJ2-2; D ambiguous. CDR3 length: 14 residues. V was shortened by 7 bases and J by 1 base, with 10 bases between the two germline ends. CDR1 is MNHEY, CDR2 SMNVEV, per germline (reference sequence).

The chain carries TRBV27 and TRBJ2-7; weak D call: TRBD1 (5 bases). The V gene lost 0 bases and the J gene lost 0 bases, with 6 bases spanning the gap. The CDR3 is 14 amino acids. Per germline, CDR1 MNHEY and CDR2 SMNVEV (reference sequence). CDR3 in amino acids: CASSLSDNSYEQYF. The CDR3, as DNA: TGTGCCAGCAGTTTATCGGACAACTCCTACGAGCAGTACTTC.

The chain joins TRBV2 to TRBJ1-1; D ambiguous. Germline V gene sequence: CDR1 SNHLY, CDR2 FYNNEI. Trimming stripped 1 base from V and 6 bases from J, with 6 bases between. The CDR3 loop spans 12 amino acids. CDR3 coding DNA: TGTGCCAGCAGTGAAGGTATCCCTGAAGCTTTCTTT. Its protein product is CASSEGIPEAFF.

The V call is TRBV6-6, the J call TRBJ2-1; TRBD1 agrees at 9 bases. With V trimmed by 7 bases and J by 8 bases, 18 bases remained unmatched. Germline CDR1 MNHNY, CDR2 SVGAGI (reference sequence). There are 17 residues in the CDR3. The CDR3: CASNRLPGQGFIDEQFF. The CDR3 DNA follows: TGTGCCAGCAATCGACTCCCGGGACAGGGCTTTATTGATGAGCAGTTCTTC.

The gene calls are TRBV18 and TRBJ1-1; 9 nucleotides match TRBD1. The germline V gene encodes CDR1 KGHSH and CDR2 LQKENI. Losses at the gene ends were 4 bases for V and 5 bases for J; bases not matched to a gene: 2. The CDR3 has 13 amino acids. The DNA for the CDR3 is TGTGCCAGCTCACAGACAGGGGGTACTGAAGCTTTCTTT. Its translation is CASSQTGGTEAFF.

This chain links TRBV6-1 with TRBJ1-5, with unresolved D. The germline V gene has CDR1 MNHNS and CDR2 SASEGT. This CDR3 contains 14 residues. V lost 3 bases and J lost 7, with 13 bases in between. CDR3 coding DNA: TGTGCCAGCAGTGAGTATAACTTACGACAGCCCCAGCATTTT. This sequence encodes CASSEYNLRQPQHF.

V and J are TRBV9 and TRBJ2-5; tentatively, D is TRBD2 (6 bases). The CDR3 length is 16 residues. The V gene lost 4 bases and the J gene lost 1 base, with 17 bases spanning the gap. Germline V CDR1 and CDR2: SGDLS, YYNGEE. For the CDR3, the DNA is TGTGCCAGCAGCCAAGCGATTCAGGGAGGCCAAGAGACCCAGTACTTC. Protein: CASSQAIQGGQETQYF.

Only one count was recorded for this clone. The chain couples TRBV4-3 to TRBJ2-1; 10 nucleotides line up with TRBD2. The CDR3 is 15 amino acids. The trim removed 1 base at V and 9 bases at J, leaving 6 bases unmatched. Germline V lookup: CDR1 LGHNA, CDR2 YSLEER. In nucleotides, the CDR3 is TGCGCCAGCAGCCAAGCGGCTAGCGGGGGAACTGAGCAGTTCTTC. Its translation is CASSQAASGGTEQFF.